The following is a TCR beta chain sequence with its context. This receptor's antigen is unknown. The sample originates from a study of CXCR3-negative and CXCR3-positive naive CD8 T cells (dated by TCRdb to about 2019). Notes on the research overall: In total, some 150 million TRB reads were obtained, corresponding to roughly 1.5 +/- 0.3 million reads per library. Data from 11 donors, pooled across two independent experiments, went into the diversity and physicochemical repertoire analyses. For the TRBV-TRBJ cluster analysis, the naive subsets came from roughly 5 donors, while the memory cells came from 3 donors. Overall study results and their limits: Freshly isolated PBMCs were used for most assays because CXCR3 expression went down partially after cryopreservation. Repertoire diversity was comparably high in both naive subsets but much lower in memory CD8+ T cells. Because surface CD5, which is linked to self-reactivity in mice, was comparable between the naive subsets, TCR interaction strength was also inferred from TRB CDR3 physicochemical properties. Naive CXCR3-negative and CXCR3-positive cells from the same donor showed similar TRBV-TRBJ usage, whereas memory cells showed distinct patterns. TRB CDR3s from CXCR3-positive naive cells showed higher hydrophobicity (lower Kidera factor 4), lower energy, and higher strength and volume indices than CXCR3-negative naive cells.

The run used a NextSeq 550. The Human TCR Profiling Kit (MiLaboratory) was used to prepare UMI-labeled 5' RACE TRB cDNA libraries. The full amount of extracted RNA was used for cDNA synthesis, and the full amount of resulting cDNA was used for PCR amplification. Libraries were prepared in parallel using an identical number of PCR cycles. Under the source paper's analysis protocol: MIGEC and MiXCR extracted about 48,000 +/- 9,800 unique UMI-labeled TRB cDNA molecules per library, requiring at least two reads per UMI. An average of roughly 40,000 +/- 10,000 functional in-frame TRB CDR3 nucleotide clonotypes without stop codons was found per library. After each sample was downsampled to 5000 UMI-labeled TRB molecules, VDJtools was used to calculate diversity metrics such as normalized Shannon-Wiener and Chao1. VDJtools was used to calculate clonotype-size-weighted physicochemical properties of the central five CDR3 residues, namely interaction energy, strength, volume and Kidera factor 4. Through TCRdb reprocessing, the reads give one entry per CDR3 protein sequence; DNA is omitted. TCRdb, not the authors, supplied the V and J calls. The sample's table covers 150,000 or so distinct CDR3 sequences. Of the sample, about 0.44% is held by the ten largest clones.

For every CD8+ T cell subset, hundreds of thousands of cells were flow-sorted straight into RLT lysis buffer, and each subset was sorted in triplicate. To exclude memory contaminants, naive CD8+ T cells were stringently defined as CD45RO-CCR7+CD27+CD95-. Peripheral blood mononuclear cells were isolated from buffy coats using standard density gradient centrifugation. A FACSAria III was used to flow-sort naive CXCR3-negative and CXCR3-positive CD8+ T cells. An RNeasy Mini Kit was used to extract total RNA from the sorted cells. The sequence was obtained from a human donor in good health. Some clones in this sample may be carry-over from other donors' samples. The sample taken for sequencing was naive CXCR3- CD8+ T cells from blood. The sample's cell subset or site label, decoded: CD45RO-CCR7+CD27+CD95- naive CD8+ T cells lacking CXCR3 (TNR3-).

The CDR3 corresponds to CSVEDASQHEQFF. The V and J genes are TRBV29-1 and TRBJ2-1; the TRBD2 assignment by TCRdb is unverifiable without DNA. The germline V gene provides CDR1 SQVTM and CDR2 ANQGSEA. The CDR3, from cysteine to phenylalanine, totals 13 residues. No DNA appears here.